A single sample gave rise to the 10 T cell receptor beta chains below, sequenced in a study of blood T cells in healthy people across ages. Alongside a J-beta primer mix, a sample-barcoded 5' primer served in a second PCR lasting roughly 7 to 11 cycles. TCRdb ran MiXCR on the 5' RACE reads and lists one entry per CDR3 protein. The sample shows around 700,000 distinct CDR3 sequences, roughly 25% of them seen only once. These data also formed part of another study, on T cells of mothers and their children.

Input material: blood. The receptors originated from a boy aged 10-17 years in good health.

The chain joins TRBV6-5 to TRBJ2-1, with TRBD2 identical over 8 bases. V dropped 2 bases and J dropped 1; count of bases not matched to a gene: 10. CDR1 is MNHEY and CDR2 is SVGAGI in the germline V gene. The CDR3 sequence is 18 residues long. CDR3 coding DNA: TGTGCCAGCAGTTACGGGATGGCTAGCGGGCTATCCTACAATGAGCAGTTCTTC. Its translation: CASSYGMASGLSYNEQFF.

This clonotype was found a few times. This chain uses TRBV7-2 with TRBJ1-3; D possibly corresponds to TRBD1 (5 bases). CDR3 length equals 15 residues. Trimming cost V 5 bases and J 3 bases, with 14 bases left between them. Germline CDR1 and CDR2: SGHTA and FQGNSA. The CDR3 loop reads CASSPPGLDGNTIYF. The CDR3 DNA follows: TGTGCCAGCAGCCCCCCAGGGCTGGATGGAAACACCATATATTTT.

The J gene is TRBJ2-3, the V gene TRBV12-3 or TRBV12-4; tentatively, D is TRBD2 (6 bases). Trimming cost V 6 bases and J 0 bases, with 19 bases left between them. The CDR3 totals 17 residues. Written as DNA, the CDR3 is TGTGCCAGCAGCATGACTCGGGGAGGAACTAGCACAGATACGCAGTATTTT. It codes for CASSMTRGGTSTDTQYF.

The V call is TRBV29-1, the J call TRBJ2-7; TRBD2 aligns across 8 bases. V gave up 3 bases and J gave up 2 bases; unmatched junction bases: 6. The CDR3 has 14 amino acids. The germline gives CDR1 SQVTM, CDR2 ANQGSEA. This chain's CDR3 is CSVDGAGETYEQYF. CDR3 coding DNA: TGCAGCGTTGATGGAGCGGGAGAGACCTACGAGCAGTACTTC.

The sample holds a few counts of this clonotype. J is TRBJ2-7 and V is TRBV5-1; 10 bases match TRBD1. The trim removed 4 bases at V and 2 bases at J, leaving 6 bases unmatched. The CDR3 extends over 15 amino acids. Germline V gene sequence: CDR1 SGHRS, CDR2 YFSETQ. The CDR3 here is CASSARDRGTYEQYF. CDR3 sequence (DNA): TGCGCCAGCAGCGCCCGGGACAGGGGAACCTACGAGCAGTACTTC.

The V gene is TRBV4-2, the J gene TRBJ1-2; 10 bases align to TRBD1. V was pared by 5 bases and J by 0 bases, with 12 bases of the junction left unmatched. The CDR3 covers 18 residues. CDR1 and CDR2 (germline): LGHNA, YNFKEQ. The CDR3 region is CASSDPGQGFGANYGYTF. CDR3 in DNA: TGTGCCAGCAGCGACCCGGGACAGGGGTTCGGAGCTAACTATGGCTACACCTTC.

The V gene is TRBV7-2, the J gene TRBJ2-5; D might be TRBD2 (6 bases). The germline CDR1 and CDR2 sequences are SGHTA and FQGNSA. The V gene lost 7 bases and the J gene lost 0 bases, with 15 bases spanning the gap. CDR3 size: 15 residues. The CDR3 here is CASKNRPGDQETQYF. As DNA, the CDR3 is TGTGCCAGCAAGAACAGGCCGGGGGACCAAGAGACCCAGTACTTC.

This clonotype was recorded a few times. The CDR3 here is CASSLALGVDTDTQYF. As DNA, the CDR3 is TGCGCCAGCAGCTTGGCCTTGGGGGTTGACACAGATACGCAGTATTTT. The rearrangement uses TRBV5-1 and TRBJ2-3, with D perhaps matching TRBD1 or TRBD2 (5 bases each). Trimming cost V 0 bases and J 2 bases, with 13 bases left between them. The CDR3 totals 16 residues. CDR1 and CDR2 from the germline V gene are SGHRS and YFSETQ.

V usage is TRBV7-6 and J usage is TRBJ2-5; D might be TRBD1 (6 bases). The V end was cut by 1 base, the J end by 5 bases, with 14 bases between. This CDR3 is built from 15 residues. CDR1 SGHVS and CDR2 FNYEAQ come from the germline V gene. This CDR3 is CASSLVTGRWETQYF. CDR3 nucleotides: TGTGCCAGCAGCTTAGTAACAGGGCGGTGGGAGACCCAGTACTTC.

Only a few counts were recorded for this clonotype. This rearrangement joins TRBV28 to TRBJ2-5; D gene unclear. The J call may be mistaken, given a closer DNA end match to TRBJ2-7. The germline V gene has CDR1 MDHEN and CDR2 SYDVKM. The CDR3 extends over 13 amino acids. The CDR3 region has the DNA TGTGCCAGCAGTTTACGTAGCTCGCCCGAGCAGTACTTC. Protein: CASSLRSSPEQYF.